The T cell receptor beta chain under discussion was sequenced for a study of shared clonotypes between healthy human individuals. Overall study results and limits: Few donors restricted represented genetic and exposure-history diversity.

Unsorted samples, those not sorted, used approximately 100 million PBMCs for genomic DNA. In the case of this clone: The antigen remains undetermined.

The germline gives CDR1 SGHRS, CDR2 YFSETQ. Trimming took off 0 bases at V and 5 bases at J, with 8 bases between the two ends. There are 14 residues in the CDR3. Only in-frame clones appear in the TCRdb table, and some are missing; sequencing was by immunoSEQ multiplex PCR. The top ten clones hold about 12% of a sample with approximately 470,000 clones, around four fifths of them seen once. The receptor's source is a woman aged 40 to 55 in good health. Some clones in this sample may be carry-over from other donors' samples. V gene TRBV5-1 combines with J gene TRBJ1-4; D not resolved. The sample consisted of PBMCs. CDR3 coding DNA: TGCGCCAGCAGCTTGGTCCCTGGGAATGAAAAACTGTTTTTT. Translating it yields CASSLVPGNEKLFF.